The present entry profiles one T cell receptor beta chain with its context. Measured with immunoSEQ multiplex PCR; TCRdb has only the in-frame clones, and not every one. This table has 24,000 or so clones, about 90% appearing once. The germline V gene encodes CDR1 SNHLY and CDR2 FYNNEI. This CDR3 spans 15 amino acids. V lost 4 bases and J lost 0, with 10 bases in between. The entry originates in a study of blood T cell repertoires in COVID-19. The wider study: There were acute and convalescent COVID-19 samples, and they came from the United States, Italy and Spain.

This sequence originates from a human donor with active COVID-19. The donor label of this sample is uncertain. The sequencing sample was made of peripheral blood. The genes are TRBV2 and TRBJ1-5; D gene unclear. Here the CDR3 reads CASSVYGNSNQPQHF. CDR3 bases: TGTGCCAGCAGTGTTTACGGGAATAGCAATCAGCCCCAGCATTTT.